This T cell receptor beta chain was sequenced in a study of blood T cell repertoires in COVID-19. Study context: Samples taken during acute and convalescent COVID-19 were collected in the United States, Italy and Spain. In each case, the material was cDNA or gDNA derived from T cells, B-cell-depleted T cells, or PBMCs.

Authors' analysis steps: Amplification from reference gene primers served as the basis for estimated nucleated cell counts. Sequenced by immunoSEQ multiplex PCR; TCRdb stores in-frame clones only, minus some. The DNA gave D and trimming, while V, J and clone size come from that table. The sample holds about 130,000 clones, roughly 77% seen once. The junction had 8 bases not matched to a gene; V was cut back by 11 bases and J by 0 bases. The CDR3 is 14 amino acids. Germline CDR1 reads SNHLY; CDR2 reads FYNNEI. Seattle's enrolled individuals joined amid active infection and were then monitored longitudinally.

The sequenced sample consisted of peripheral blood. The sequence was collected from a woman aged 70-85 years with COVID-19, enrolled during active disease. The rearrangement joins TRBV2 to TRBJ2-3, with 7 positions matching TRBD1. In DNA, the CDR3 is TGTGCCGGGGACGGGACAGTTAGCACAGATACGCAGTATTTT. Translated: CAGDGTVSTDTQYF.